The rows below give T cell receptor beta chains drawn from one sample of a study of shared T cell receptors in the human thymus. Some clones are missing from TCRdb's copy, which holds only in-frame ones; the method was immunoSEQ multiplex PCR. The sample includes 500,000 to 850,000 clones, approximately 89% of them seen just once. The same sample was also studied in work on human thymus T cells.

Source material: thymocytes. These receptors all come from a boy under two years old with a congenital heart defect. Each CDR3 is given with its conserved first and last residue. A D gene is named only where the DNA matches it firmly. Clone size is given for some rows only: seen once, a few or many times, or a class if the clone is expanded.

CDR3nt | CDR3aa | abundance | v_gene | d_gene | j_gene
TGTGCCAGCAGTCGAGGGAGGGGACCCTACGAGCAGTACTTC | CASSRGRGPYEQYF | - | TRBV11-2 | TRBD2 | TRBJ2-7
TGTGCCAGCAGCTTGTCGGTATACAATGAGCAGTTCTTC | CASSLSVYNEQFF | - | TRBV5-4 | - | TRBJ2-1
TGTGCCAGCAGCTCGGACACTATGAACACTGAAGCTTTCTTT | CASSSDTMNTEAFF | - | TRBV5-4 | - | TRBJ1-1
TGTGCCAGCAGCGTAGCTCCCGCAGGGGCTGGTAGCTCCTACAATGAGCAGTTCTTC | CASSVAPAGAGSSYNEQFF | - | TRBV9 | - | TRBJ2-1
TGTGCTAGTGGTTTGGGGGGGGGCACAGATACGCAGTATTTT | CASGLGGGTDTQYF | - | TRBV12-5 | - | TRBJ2-3
TGTGCCAGCAGCACGCCCCGGGGACAGGGTTGGCAGTACTTC | CASSTPRGQGWQYF | - | TRBV7-4 | TRBD1 | TRBJ2-7
TGTGCCAGCAGTTTAGGGGACAGGGCGGACGAGCAGTACTTC | CASSLGDRADEQYF | - | TRBV28 | TRBD1 | TRBJ2-7
TGCGCCAGCAGTGAGACTAGCGGGCGATGGGATACGCAGTATTTT | CASSETSGRWDTQYF | - | TRBV10-2 | TRBD2 | TRBJ2-3
TGTGCCAGCAGTTTTAGCGGGAGGGCGGGCTACGAGCAGTACTTC | CASSFSGRAGYEQYF | - | TRBV28 | TRBD2 | TRBJ2-7
TGTGCCAGTAGCACGGGACAGGGCAGCTACGAGCAGTACTTC | CASSTGQGSYEQYF | - | TRBV19 | TRBD1 | TRBJ2-7
TGTGCCTGGAAGGCAGGGAGGTTGAATAATGAAAAACTGTTTTTT | CAWKAGRLNNEKLFF | - | TRBV30 | - | TRBJ1-4
TGTGCCAGCAGTACTACCGGGACAGGGGTCGATGAGCAGTTCTTC | CASSTTGTGVDEQFF | - | TRBV28 | TRBD1 | TRBJ2-1
TGTGCCAGCAGCTTTTCACTAGCGGGACAATACGAGCAGTACTTC | CASSFSLAGQYEQYF | - | TRBV5-6 | TRBD2 | TRBJ2-7
TGCGCCAGCAGCCAAGATCCTGGACAGGAGGCAAACACTGAAGCTTTCTTT | CASSQDPGQEANTEAFF | - | TRBV4-1 | TRBD1 | TRBJ1-1
TGTGCCAGCAGTCCGGGACAGGCAAATTCACCCCTCCACTTT | CASSPGQANSPLHF | - | TRBV6-5 | TRBD1 | TRBJ1-6
TGCGCCAGCAGCTTGCTTCAAGAGACCCAGTACTTC | CASSLLQETQYF | - | TRBV5-1 | - | TRBJ2-5
TGTGCCAGCAGCCAGCATCACAGGGTACTCACAGATACGCAGTATTTT | CASSQHHRVLTDTQYF | - | TRBV7-2 | - | TRBJ2-3
TGTGCCAGCAGTTTACTAGCGGAGAACGCCAAAAACATTCAGTACTTC | CASSLLAENAKNIQYF | - | TRBV28 | TRBD2 | TRBJ2-4
TGTGCCAGCAGTTACTTTAGCGGGAGCGGGACCGGGGAGCTGTTTTTT | CASSYFSGSGTGELFF | - | TRBV6-5 | TRBD2 | TRBJ2-2
TGTGCCAGCAGCTCACCGGACAGTTTGAGCTCCTACAATGAGCAGTTCTTC | CASSSPDSLSSYNEQFF | - | TRBV9 | - | TRBJ2-1
TGTGCCAGCAGACGACAGGGTAGCTACGAGCAGTACTTC | CASRRQGSYEQYF | - | TRBV6-5 | TRBD1 | TRBJ2-7
TGTGCCAGCAGCACTATAGCGGACTCCTACGAGCAGTACTTC | CASSTIADSYEQYF | - | TRBV4-2 | - | TRBJ2-7
TGTGCCAGCAGTTTAGGCGGGAGGGAAATAAAAAGCTCCTACAATGAGCAGTTCTTC | CASSLGGREIKSSYNEQFF | - | TRBV27 | TRBD2 | TRBJ2-1
TGTGCCAGTAGTATAGTCCGGGAGGTCGGGCATGGCTACACCTTC | CASSIVREVGHGYTF | - | TRBV19 | - | TRBJ1-2
TGCGCCAGCAGCTGCCCCCCACAATCAACTGAAGCTTTCTTT | CASSCPPQSTEAFF | - | TRBV5-1 | - | TRBJ1-1
TGTGCCAGCAGCTCGGAGGTCGAAGCCAAAAACATTCAGTACTTC | CASSSEVEAKNIQYF | - | TRBV7-2 | - | TRBJ2-4
TGTGCCAGCAGCTTCACAGGGGTCGGCGCCTACGAGCAGTACTTC | CASSFTGVGAYEQYF | few | TRBV14 | TRBD1 | TRBJ2-7
TGTGCCAGCAGCCCCGGAGGGCTGTGGACTGAAGCTTTCTTT | CASSPGGLWTEAFF | - | TRBV5-8 | - | TRBJ1-1
TGTGCCAGCAGCTCGACTAGCGGGAAACCGAGTTCCTACGAGCAGTACTTC | CASSSTSGKPSSYEQYF | - | TRBV13 | TRBD2 | TRBJ2-7
TGTGCCAGCAGCCCGTGGGGGGCGGGGGGCGACGAGCAGTACTTC | CASSPWGAGGDEQYF | - | TRBV7-9 | TRBD2 | TRBJ2-7
TGTGCCACCTTCCTGACAGGGAACGCTAACTATGGCTACACCTTC | CATFLTGNANYGYTF | - | TRBV2 | TRBD1 | TRBJ1-2
TGTGCCAGCAGTTACCGCCCGTCAGTTTATGAGCAGTTCTTC | CASSYRPSVYEQFF | - | TRBV6-6 | - | TRBJ2-1
TGTGCCAGCAGCCAAGATCGTTCGAGGGCTAGCGGGGGTCAAGAGACCCAGTACTTC | CASSQDRSRASGGQETQYF | - | TRBV14 | TRBD2 | TRBJ2-5
TGTGCCAGCAGCTTACTACCCCTAGCAGTTAGCACCGGGGAGCTGTTTTTT | CASSLLPLAVSTGELFF | - | TRBV7-2 | - | TRBJ2-2
TGTGCCAGCAGTTTACGGGGGACTAGGAGCAAGGATACGCAGTATTTT | CASSLRGTRSKDTQYF | - | TRBV27 | TRBD2 | TRBJ2-3